These 26 T cell receptor beta chains were sequenced from one sample in a study of beta chain features in type 1 diabetes. Every isolated RNA sample was fully reverse transcribed, so sequencing captured expressed TCRB transcripts. The data were produced by immunoSEQ multiplex PCR, yet TCRdb's version contains in-frame clones alone and is incomplete. This table has about 360,000 clones, 10% to 15% appearing once. The specimen was naive CD4+ T cells from blood. All receptors come from a man in his late teens or twenties in good health.

The chain uses TRBV30 and TRBJ2-5; 8 bases agree with TRBD1. The V gene end was trimmed by 1 base and the J gene end by 5 bases; junction bases not matched to a gene: 0. Germline-derived CDR1 and CDR2 are GTSNPN and SVGIG (reference sequence). There are 12 residues in the CDR3. The CDR3 region is CAWSGTGETQYF. The CDR3 DNA sequence: TGTGCCTGGAGTGGGACAGGGGAGACCCAGTACTTC.

V is TRBV5-1 and J is TRBJ1-5; TRBD1 matches at 9 bases. CDR3 length equals 15 residues. The germline V gene encodes CDR1 SGHRS and CDR2 YFSETQ. Trimming at V came to 3 bases and at J to 6 bases, leaving 7 bases not matched to a gene. The CDR3 DNA reads as TGCGCCAGCAGCTGGACAGGGGATCAAGGTCAGCCCCAGCATTTT. Translating it yields CASSWTGDQGQPQHF. The full variable domain, with the rest looked up from reference TRBV5-1 and TRBJ1-5, is KAGVTQTPRYLIKTRGQQVTLSCSPISGHRSVSWYQQTPGQGLQFLFEYFSETQRNKGNFPGRFSGRQFSNSRSEMNVSTLELGDSALYLCASSWTGDQGQPQHFGDGTRLSIL.

Only a few counts were recorded for this clone. This chain links TRBV5-1 with TRBJ1-1; TRBD1 might be the D (5 bases). The V gene's germline CDR1 is SGHRS and CDR2 YFSETQ. The CDR3 contains 14 residues. V lost 6 bases to trimming and J lost 4 bases, with 16 bases between them. The CDR3 here is CASTPAGGGTEAFF. The CDR3 DNA sequence: TGCGCCAGCACCCCAGCCGGGGGAGGCACTGAAGCTTTCTTT.

This clone was counted between two and nine times. The chain couples TRBV19 to TRBJ2-7; TRBD1 might be the D (6 bases). CDR1 LNHDA and CDR2 SQIVND come from the germline V gene (reference sequence). V was pared by 6 bases and J by 1 base, with 16 bases between. This CDR3 spans 15 amino acids. This chain's CDR3 is CASSSRRDTSYEQYF. Here the CDR3 DNA reads TGTGCCAGTAGCTCCCGCCGGGACACTTCCTACGAGCAGTACTTC.

J is TRBJ2-7 and V is TRBV15; weak D call: TRBD1 (6 bases). The CDR3 is made up of 15 amino acids. The V end lost 0 bases, the J end lost 2 bases, and 11 bases lay between the germline ends. The V gene's germline CDR1 is LNHNV and CDR2 YYDKDF (reference sequence). The CDR3 spells CATSRDTGLTYEQYF. CDR3 DNA: TGTGCCACCAGCAGAGATACAGGGTTGACCTACGAGCAGTACTTC.

This rearrangement joins TRBV7-2 to TRBJ1-4, with TRBD1 matching 8 bases. Trimming at V came to 5 bases and at J to 4 bases, leaving 3 bases not matched to a gene. The CDR3 length is 14 residues. Per germline, CDR1 SGHTA and CDR2 FQGNSA. The CDR3 nucleotides are TGTGCCAGCAGCCTGGGACAGGATAATGAAAAACTGTTTTTT. Amino acids: CASSLGQDNEKLFF. The entire variable domain, with the rest obtained from reference TRBV7-2 and TRBJ1-4, is as follows: GAGVSQSPSNKVTEKGKDVELRCDPISGHTALYWYRQSLGQGLEFLIYFQGNSAPDKSGLPSDRFSAERTGGSVSTLTIQRTQQEDSAVYLCASSLGQDNEKLFFGSGTQLSVL.

This clone has a single count. The chain couples TRBV4-1 to TRBJ1-3, with D possibly being TRBD1 (5 bases). Germline V gene sequence: CDR1 MGHRA, CDR2 YSYEKL. This CDR3 has 14 amino acids. Trimming removed 8 bases at V and 0 bases at J, with 11 bases between. The CDR3 reads CASGGGISGNTIYF. Written as DNA, the CDR3 is TGCGCCAGCGGGGGGGGTATCTCTGGAAACACCATATATTTT.

This clone was observed a handful of times. This chain connects TRBV15 to TRBJ2-1; 9 nucleotides line up with TRBD1. Per germline, CDR1 LNHNV and CDR2 YYDKDF (reference sequence). J was trimmed by 6 bases and V by 2 bases; bases with no gene match: 5. This CDR3 comprises 15 residues. The CDR3: CATSRSGDRANEQFF. The CDR3 region has the DNA TGTGCCACCAGCAGATCCGGGGACAGGGCCAATGAGCAGTTCTTC.

This clone was seen a handful of times. This rearrangement joins TRBV28 to TRBJ2-2, with TRBD1 as a possible D gene (6 bases). V was clipped by 6 bases and J by 7 bases, with 12 bases between them. The CDR3 is 13 amino acids. The germline V gene encodes CDR1 MDHEN and CDR2 SYDVKM. Here the CDR3 DNA reads TGTGCCAGCAGCCAACAGGGACACGGGGAGCTGTTTTTT. It encodes CASSQQGHGELFF.

The V gene is TRBV30, the J gene TRBJ2-1; D is possibly TRBD1 (5 bases). Germline V gives CDR1 GTSNPN, CDR2 SVGIG (reference sequence). The CDR3 loop spans 12 amino acids. Written as DNA, the CDR3 is TGTGCGGGTCTAGGGGCCTACAATGAGCAGTTCTTC. Its translation is CAGLGAYNEQFF.

This clone was found a few times. This sequence joins TRBV29-1 and TRBJ2-1; D gene unclear. Germline V CDR1 and CDR2: SQVTM, ANQGSEA. This CDR3 has 13 amino acids. V lost 4 bases and J 5 bases, leaving 12 bases between the germline ends. The CDR3, as DNA: TGCAGCGTTGTGGTACAGAAAAACAATGAGCAGTTCTTC. Translating it yields CSVVVQKNNEQFF.

V gene TRBV7-9 combines with J gene TRBJ1-1; tentatively, D is TRBD1 (6 bases). The germline V gene encodes CDR1 SEHNR and CDR2 FQNEAQ (reference sequence). V gave up 3 bases and J gave up 1 base, with 9 bases separating them. There are 14 residues in the CDR3. This chain's CDR3 is CASSLGGQNTEAFF. As DNA, the CDR3 is TGTGCCAGCAGCTTGGGGGGGCAGAACACTGAAGCTTTCTTT.

The chain uses TRBV28 and TRBJ2-2; tentative D call: TRBD1 (6 bases). The V end was cut by 5 bases, the J end by 8 bases, with 18 bases between. The CDR3 totals 15 residues. CDR1 MDHEN and CDR2 SYDVKM come from the germline V gene. This CDR3 is CASSATRGFGGELFF. In DNA form, the CDR3 reads TGTGCCAGCAGTGCCACCAGGGGTTTTGGAGGGGAGCTGTTTTTT.

This chain joins TRBV7-2 and TRBJ2-5, with TRBD2 identical over 10 bases. The V and J ends lost 1 base and 7 bases, in that order; junction bases with no gene match: 6. The CDR3 has 15 residues. Germline CDR1 is SGHTA and CDR2 is FQGNSA. In DNA, the CDR3 is TGTGCCAGCAGCTTAGGACTAGCGGGCATTGGGACCCAGTACTTC. This gives the protein CASSLGLAGIGTQYF.

This clone was found a few times. The identical CDR3 is also encoded by other nucleotide sequences in the sample. The chain joins TRBV15 to TRBJ2-5; maybe TRBD1 (5 bases). Trimming left V 0 bases short and J 4 bases short, with 6 bases between. The CDR3 length is 13 residues. Germline loops: CDR1 LNHNV, CDR2 YYDKDF (reference sequence). The CDR3 DNA reads as TGTGCCACCAGCAGAGATAGGGGAGAGACCCAGTACTTC. Translation gives CATSRDRGETQYF.

In this sample, this clone turned up a few times. This chain connects TRBV7-2 to TRBJ2-7; D might be TRBD2 (6 bases). The CDR3 totals 13 residues. The V gene lost 2 bases and the J gene lost 7 bases, with 12 bases spanning the gap. Germline V lookup: CDR1 SGHTA, CDR2 FQGNSA. DNA of the CDR3: TGTGCCAGCAGCTTAACGGGAGAAAGGGAGCAGTACTTC. Amino acids: CASSLTGEREQYF.

This clone was picked up a small number of times. This sequence joins TRBV7-9 and TRBJ1-2, with a weak D call TRBD1 (5 bases). V dropped 5 bases and J dropped 8 bases, with 15 bases sitting between them. The length of the CDR3 is 13 residues. CDR1 is SEHNR and CDR2 is FQNEAQ in the germline V gene (reference sequence). The CDR3 loop reads CASSPQGPGGYTF. DNA of the CDR3: TGTGCCAGCAGCCCCCAGGGCCCTGGGGGCTACACCTTC.

CDR3 coding DNA: TGTGCCAGCAGCCCCCGGGGTCTCTTCCACGAGCAGTACTTC. Residues: CASSPRGLFHEQYF. The chain is built from TRBV9 and TRBJ2-7; TRBD2 might be the D (5 bases). Deletions cut 4 bases from V and 5 bases from J, with 16 bases between. Germline assignment: CDR1 SGDLS and CDR2 YYNGEE. CDR3 length: 14 amino acids.

This clone has more than one count but fewer than ten. This chain uses TRBV7-2 with TRBJ2-1; D is ambiguous. The CDR3 spans 12 residues. V was cut by 4 bases and J by 10 bases, with 11 bases left in between. CDR1 and CDR2 (germline): SGHTA, FQGNSA. CDR3 sequence: CASSSRGGEQFF. The CDR3 DNA sequence: TGTGCCAGCAGCTCCAGAGGCGGCGAGCAGTTCTTC.

This clone was counted between two and nine times. The J gene is TRBJ2-1, the V gene TRBV13; TRBD2 agrees at 11 bases. The V gene's germline CDR1 is PRHDT and CDR2 FYEKMQ (reference sequence). This CDR3 has 15 amino acids. V was pared by 4 bases and J by 9 bases, with 8 bases of the junction left unmatched. CDR3: CASSSPGLAVGEQFF. The CDR3 coding sequence is TGTGCCAGCAGCTCCCCGGGACTAGCGGTGGGTGAGCAGTTCTTC.

This clone is a singleton in its sample. The chain links TRBV4-1 to TRBJ2-1, with 10 nucleotides matching TRBD2. CDR1 and CDR2 (germline): MGHRA, YSYEKL. The CDR3 contains 17 residues. The ends lost 2 bases at V and 6 bases at J; junction bases unmatched: 10. The CDR3 sequence is CASSQSSSGGIGNEQFF. CDR3 coding DNA: TGCGCCAGCAGCCAATCCAGTAGCGGGGGGATTGGCAATGAGCAGTTCTTC.

This sequence joins TRBV28 and TRBJ1-2; unclear D gene. CDR1 is MDHEN and CDR2 is SYDVKM in the germline V gene. Deletions cut 11 bases from V and 2 bases from J, with 12 bases between. This CDR3 spans 12 amino acids. The CDR3 region is CAAVGSNYGYTF. CDR3 in DNA: TGTGCCGCGGTGGGTTCGAACTATGGCTACACCTTC.

The chain carries TRBV5-4 and TRBJ1-2, with TRBD1 matching 8 bases. V shed 0 bases and J 6 bases; nucleotides not matched to a gene: 4. Germline V gene lookup returns CDR1 SGHNT and CDR2 YYREEE (reference sequence). The CDR3 extends over 14 amino acids. In DNA, the CDR3 is TGTGCCAGCAGCTTGGAAGCAGGGGGCGATGGCTACACCTTC. Translated: CASSLEAGGDGYTF.

This clone was seen more than once but under ten times. The chain has TRBV5-6 and TRBJ2-5, with D uncertain. V lost 0 bases and J 4 bases, leaving 16 bases between the germline ends. The CDR3 sequence is 16 residues long. Germline assignment: CDR1 SGHDT and CDR2 YYEEEE. In DNA form, the CDR3 reads TGTGCCAGCAGCTTGGTTGCCAGCGCTTCCCTAGAGACCCAGTACTTC. It codes for CASSLVASASLETQYF.

The V gene is TRBV4-2, the J gene TRBJ2-7; 12 bases are a match to TRBD2. J gave up 4 bases and V 1 base, and 2 bases lay outside the gene matches. From germline, CDR1 is LGHNA and CDR2 YNFKEQ. This CDR3 has 15 amino acids. CDR3 protein: CASSQGTSGTYEQYF. Written as DNA, the CDR3 is TGTGCCAGCAGCCAAGGGACTAGCGGGACGTACGAGCAGTACTTC.

This clone was seen more than once but under ten times. The chain recombines TRBV29-1 with TRBJ1-2; no reliable D call. The germline V and J ends were trimmed by 4 bases and 4 bases, with 10 bases remaining between them. Germline CDR1 is SQVTM and CDR2 is ANQGSEA. The CDR3 has 12 amino acids. CDR3 amino acids: CSVGLPGYGYTF. The CDR3 DNA reads TGCAGCGTTGGACTACCGGGCTATGGCTACACCTTC.